The 21 T cell receptor beta chains below all came from one sample that was sequenced in a study of blood T cells in healthy people across ages. With a J-beta primer mix and a sample-barcoded 5' primer, a second PCR ran about 7 to 12 cycles. TCRdb analysed the 5' RACE reads with MiXCR anew, one entry per CDR3 protein. The sample has around 870,000 distinct CDR3 sequences; around 28% are singletons. Source material: blood. The receptors shown here come from a woman of 80 years or more in good health.

In this sample, this clonotype turned up a few times. The chain is built from TRBV6-1 and TRBJ1-1; no firm D call. V was pared by 4 bases and J by 7 bases, with 7 bases between. The CDR3 runs to 11 residues. The germline gives CDR1 MNHNS, CDR2 SASEGT. The chain's CDR3 is CASSAPVEAFF. Written as DNA, the CDR3 is TGTGCCAGCAGTGCTCCGGTTGAAGCTTTCTTT.

This clonotype was detected a few times. The chain has TRBV5-1 and TRBJ2-1; 13 nucleotides agree with TRBD2. CDR3 length: 15 amino acids. The J segment lost 6 bases and the V segment lost 4 bases, leaving 4 bases of the junction unmatched. Germline CDR1 and CDR2: SGHRS and YFSETQ. DNA for the CDR3: TGCGCCAGCAGCAGTACTAGCGGGGGGGTCAATGAGCAGTTCTTC. Its protein is CASSSTSGGVNEQFF.

Comment on this clonotype: At one end the junction does not follow the germline gene, possibly because of a read error. This chain joins TRBV6-1 and TRBJ1-2; tentatively, D is TRBD1 (6 bases). CDR1 MNHNS and CDR2 SASEGT come from the germline V gene. The CDR3 is 12 residues long. CDR3 amino acids: CTSSDRTSGYTF. The CDR3 DNA is TGTACCAGCAGTGACAGGACGTCTGGCTACACCTTC.

J is TRBJ1-1 and V is TRBV18, with no clear D. The CDR3 loop spans 15 amino acids. V was pared by 3 bases and J by 2 bases, with 13 bases between. Germline assignment: CDR1 KGHSH and CDR2 LQKENI. In DNA form, the CDR3 reads TGTGCCAGCTCACCGGATAACCTAATTAACACTGAAGCTTTCTTT. Protein sequence: CASSPDNLINTEAFF. The full variable domain, with the rest looked up from reference TRBV18 and TRBJ1-1, is NAGVMQNPRHLVRRRGQEARLRCSPMKGHSHVYWYRQLPEEGLKFMVYLQKENIIDESGMPKERFSAEFPKEGPSILRIQQVVRGDSAAYFCASSPDNLINTEAFFGQGTRLTVV.

Remarks on this clonotype: A much larger clone is a single base away; this may be a read error. The chain has TRBV4-2 and TRBJ2-4; TRBD2 matches at 8 bases. With the DNA end fitting TRBJ2-5 better, the J assignment may be wrong. The CDR3 contains 14 residues. Looked up from germline, CDR1 is LGHNA and CDR2 is YNFKEQ. The CDR3 loop reads CASSRGTSFETQYF. The CDR3 bases are TGTGCCAGCAGCCGGGGGACTAGTTTTGAGACCCAGTACTTC.

The gene calls are TRBV6-1 and TRBJ2-7; perhaps D is TRBD1 or TRBD2 (5 bases each). The CDR3 loop spans 15 amino acids. V lost 5 bases, J lost 4 bases, and 18 bases lay in between. Germline lookup yields CDR1 MNHNS and CDR2 SASEGT. CDR3 amino acids: CASSSFQGPKYEQYF. The CDR3 DNA reads as TGTGCCAGCAGTTCCTTTCAGGGACCCAAGTACGAGCAGTACTTC.

This clonotype was seen ten or more times. This chain links TRBV24-1 with TRBJ2-3, with D possibly matching TRBD2 (5 bases). With 9 bases removed from V and 2 bases from J, the gap between germline ends came to 23 bases. Germline values: CDR1 KGHDR, CDR2 SFDVKD. The CDR3 loop spans 17 amino acids. This CDR3 reads CATRGLRGLGITDTQYF. CDR3 in DNA: TGTGCCACCCGTGGACTTCGCGGGTTGGGGATCACAGATACGCAGTATTTT.

This clonotype has at least ten counts. The rearrangement links TRBV12-3 or TRBV12-4 to TRBJ2-1, with 9 bases lining up with TRBD1. V was pared by 5 bases and J by 13 bases, with 3 bases of the junction left unmatched. The CDR3 totals 11 residues. The CDR3 DNA is TGTGCCAGCAGTAGACAGGGGGGCCAGTTCTTC. Translated: CASSRQGGQFF.

In this sample, this clonotype turned up many times. This chain connects TRBV7-9 to TRBJ1-2; D call uncertain. Trimming left V 1 base short and J 7 bases short, with 13 bases between. CDR1 SEHNR and CDR2 FQNEAQ come from the germline V gene (reference sequence). This CDR3 comprises 14 residues. The CDR3 here is CASSLVQPGIGYTF. The DNA of the CDR3 is TGTGCCAGCAGCTTAGTGCAACCTGGGATTGGCTACACCTTC. Complete variable domain (other parts from reference TRBV7-9 and TRBJ1-2): DTGVSQNPRHKITKRGQNVTFRCDPISEHNRLYWYRQTLGQGPEFLTYFQNEAQLEKSRLLSDRFSAERPKGSFSTLEIQRTEQGDSAMYLCASSLVQPGIGYTFGSGTRLTVV.

With regard to this clonotype: Since a much larger clone is just one base distant, this may be a read error. V and J are TRBV7-2 and TRBJ1-2; a possible D gene is TRBD1 (5 bases). The CDR3 contains 15 residues. Trimming pared 3 bases from V and 6 bases from J, leaving 17 bases between. Germline loops: CDR1 SGHTA, CDR2 FQGNSA. CDR3 sequence (DNA): TGTGCCAGCAGCTTTGTCGGAGGGCTACAGGATGGCTACACCTTC. It is translated as CASSFVGGLQDGYTF.

The J gene is TRBJ2-1, the V gene TRBV20-1, with 11 bases lining up with TRBD2. Looked up from germline, CDR1 is DFQATT and CDR2 is SNEGSKA (reference sequence). CDR3 size: 14 residues. With V trimmed by 5 bases and J by 8 bases, 8 bases remained unmatched. The chain's CDR3 is CSASGTSGTDEQFF. The CDR3 bases are TGCAGTGCTTCCGGGACTAGCGGTACGGATGAGCAGTTCTTC.

There are many counts of this clonotype. This chain uses TRBV29-1 with TRBJ2-3; D is possibly TRBD2 (6 bases). The CDR3 is made up of 15 amino acids. Germline CDR1 is SQVTM and CDR2 is ANQGSEA. Trimming took 0 bases from V and 3 from J, leaving 13 bases between them. CDR3 amino acids: CSVEEGGIGTDTQYF. The CDR3 DNA reads TGCAGCGTTGAAGAGGGGGGAATTGGAACAGATACGCAGTATTTT.

The chain joins TRBV5-5 to TRBJ2-6; D not resolved. CDR3 size: 17 residues. The V and J ends lost 6 bases and 0 bases respectively, with 16 bases between them. Germline CDR1 reads SGHKS; CDR2 reads YYEKEE (reference sequence). Here the CDR3 DNA reads TGTGCCAGCACCCCCTCGTTGGGGTCCTCTGGGGCCAACGTCCTGACTTTC. The encoded protein is CASTPSLGSSGANVLTF.

Notes on this clonotype: A much larger clonotype is one base distant, so this may be a read error. The chain combines TRBV29-1 with TRBJ2-1, with 7 bases identical to TRBD1. This CDR3 has 13 amino acids. CDR1 is SQVTM, CDR2 ANQGSEA, per germline. J gave up 8 bases and V 7 bases, and 11 bases lay outside the gene matches. This CDR3 reads CSAVPGQPDEQFF. The CDR3 coding sequence is TGCAGCGCGGTCCCGGGACAGCCTGATGAGCAGTTCTTC.

The V and J genes are TRBV20-1 and TRBJ1-1; a weak D match, TRBD1 (6 bases). Germline assignment: CDR1 DFQATT and CDR2 SNEGSKA (reference sequence). This CDR3 is built from 13 residues. The V and J ends lost 8 bases and 2 bases respectively, with 15 bases between them. As DNA, the CDR3 is TGCAGTAAAGACGGACAGCGAAACACTGAAGCTTTCTTT. Its translation is CSKDGQRNTEAFF.

In this sample, this clonotype turned up many times. J is TRBJ2-3 and V is TRBV12-3 or TRBV12-4; D uncertain. The CDR3 covers 18 residues. Trimming left V 6 bases short and J 3 bases short, with 25 bases between. The CDR3 DNA reads as TGTGCCAGCAGCTCTGGTGGGCGGACCTCTTCTAGGACAGATACGCAGTATTTT. Translated, it gives CASSSGGRTSSRTDTQYF.

This clonotype has just a few counts. The rearrangement links TRBV5-1 to TRBJ1-1; D is possibly TRBD1 (5 bases). This CDR3 spans 15 amino acids. Trimming left V 4 bases short and J 1 base short, with 14 bases between. CDR1 and CDR2 (germline): SGHRS, YFSETQ. The CDR3, as DNA: TGCGCCAGCAGCCAACACGCGACAGCGAACACTGAAGCTTTCTTT. As protein: CASSQHATANTEAFF. The whole variable domain, filled in from reference TRBV5-1 and TRBJ1-1, reads KAGVTQTPRYLIKTRGQQVTLSCSPISGHRSVSWYQQTPGQGLQFLFEYFSETQRNKGNFPGRFSGRQFSNSRSEMNVSTLELGDSALYLCASSQHATANTEAFFGQGTRLTVV.

CDR3 DNA sequence: TGTGCCAGCAGTTTATCGGCAGGAGGTAGATCGGGCGGGTTTAATTCACCCCTCCACTTT. It encodes CASSLSAGGRSGGFNSPLHF. The J gene is TRBJ1-6, the V gene TRBV27; D ambiguous. The CDR3 contains 20 residues. Germline V gives CDR1 MNHEY, CDR2 SMNVEV (reference sequence). The V and J ends lost 0 bases and 6 bases respectively, with 24 bases between them.

As to this clonotype: A read error is possible here, since a much larger clone lies one base away. The genes are TRBV6-5 and TRBJ1-2; 8 bases are shared with TRBD1. The germline V gene has CDR1 MNHEY and CDR2 SVGAGI. The CDR3 is 15 residues long. This CDR3 reads CAGRQGLFANYGYTF. The CDR3, as DNA: TGTGCCGGCAGACAGGGGTTATTCGCTAACTATGGCTACACCTTC.

This clonotype was counted ten times or more. The chain employs TRBV29-1 and TRBJ1-2; D gene uncertain. This CDR3 contains 12 residues. Germline V gene data show CDR1 as SQVTM and CDR2 as ANQGSEA. V lost 7 bases and J lost 4, with 13 bases in between. The CDR3 DNA reads TGCAGCGCCGTGGTAGGAACCTATGGCTACACCTTC. Protein product: CSAVVGTYGYTF.

This clonotype has more than one count but fewer than ten. The J gene is TRBJ2-3, the V gene TRBV5-1, with TRBD2 identical over 14 bases. Germline V CDR1 and CDR2: SGHRS, YFSETQ. J lost 5 bases, V lost 1 base, and 6 bases had no gene match. The CDR3 is made up of 17 amino acids. CDR3 in amino acids: CASSLPTSGGAGDTQYF. The CDR3 nucleotides are TGCGCCAGCAGCTTGCCGACTAGCGGGGGGGCCGGAGATACGCAGTATTTT.